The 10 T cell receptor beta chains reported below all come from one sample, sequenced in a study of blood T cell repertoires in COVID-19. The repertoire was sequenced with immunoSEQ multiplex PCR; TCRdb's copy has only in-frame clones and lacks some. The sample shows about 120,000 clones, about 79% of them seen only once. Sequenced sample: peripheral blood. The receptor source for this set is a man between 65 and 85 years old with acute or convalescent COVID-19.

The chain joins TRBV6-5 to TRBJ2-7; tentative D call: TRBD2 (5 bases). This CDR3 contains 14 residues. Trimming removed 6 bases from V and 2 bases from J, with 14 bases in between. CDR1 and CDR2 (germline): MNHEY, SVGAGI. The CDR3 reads CASRRRGLAYEQYF. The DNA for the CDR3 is TGTGCCAGCAGGAGAAGAGGACTCGCCTACGAGCAGTACTTC.

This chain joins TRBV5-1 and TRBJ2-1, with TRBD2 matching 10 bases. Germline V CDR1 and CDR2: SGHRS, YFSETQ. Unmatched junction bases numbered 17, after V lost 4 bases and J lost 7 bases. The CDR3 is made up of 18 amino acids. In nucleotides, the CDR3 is TGCGCCAGCAGCCTTTTCGATGGTAGCGGGGGGAGGGGGAATGAGCAGTTCTTC. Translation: CASSLFDGSGGRGNEQFF. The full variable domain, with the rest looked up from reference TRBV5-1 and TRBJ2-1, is KAGVTQTPRYLIKTRGQQVTLSCSPISGHRSVSWYQQTPGQGLQFLFEYFSETQRNKGNFPGRFSGRQFSNSRSEMNVSTLELGDSALYLCASSLFDGSGGRGNEQFFGPGTRLTVL.

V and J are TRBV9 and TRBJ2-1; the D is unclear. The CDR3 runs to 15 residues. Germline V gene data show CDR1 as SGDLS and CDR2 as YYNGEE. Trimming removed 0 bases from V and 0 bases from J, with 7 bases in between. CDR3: CASSVAWSSYNEQFF. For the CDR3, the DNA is TGTGCCAGCAGCGTAGCGTGGAGCTCCTACAATGAGCAGTTCTTC.

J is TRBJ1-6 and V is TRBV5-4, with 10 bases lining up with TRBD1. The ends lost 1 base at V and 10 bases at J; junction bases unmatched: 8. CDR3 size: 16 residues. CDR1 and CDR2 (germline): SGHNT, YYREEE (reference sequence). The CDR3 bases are TGTGCCAGCAGCTTGATGACAGGGGGCAGGTACTCACCCCTCCACTTT. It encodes CASSLMTGGRYSPLHF.

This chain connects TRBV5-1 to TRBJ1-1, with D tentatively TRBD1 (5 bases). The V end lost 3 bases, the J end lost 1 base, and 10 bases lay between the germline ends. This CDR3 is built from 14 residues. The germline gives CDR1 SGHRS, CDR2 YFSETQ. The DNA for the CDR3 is TGCGCCAGCAGCTCCCAGACAGAGAACACTGAAGCTTTCTTT. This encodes CASSSQTENTEAFF.

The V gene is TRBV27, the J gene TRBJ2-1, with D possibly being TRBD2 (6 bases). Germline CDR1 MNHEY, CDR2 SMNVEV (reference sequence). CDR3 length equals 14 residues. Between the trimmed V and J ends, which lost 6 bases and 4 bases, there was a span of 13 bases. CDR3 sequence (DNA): TGTGCCAGCAGCGCGGGACGGACTTACAATGAGCAGTTCTTC. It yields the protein CASSAGRTYNEQFF.

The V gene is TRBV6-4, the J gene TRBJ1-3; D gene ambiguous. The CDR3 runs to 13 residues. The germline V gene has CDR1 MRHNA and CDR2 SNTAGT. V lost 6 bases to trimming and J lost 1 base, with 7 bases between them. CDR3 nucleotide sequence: TGTGCCAGCAGCCCGGAGTCTGGAAACACCATATATTTT. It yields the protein CASSPESGNTIYF.

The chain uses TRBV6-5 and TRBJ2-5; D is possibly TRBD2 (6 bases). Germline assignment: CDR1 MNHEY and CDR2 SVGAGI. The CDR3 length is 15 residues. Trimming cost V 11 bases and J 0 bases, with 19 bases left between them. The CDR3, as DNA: TGTGCCGGAGCATTTTCCGGGGGATACCAAGAGACCCAGTACTTC. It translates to CAGAFSGGYQETQYF.

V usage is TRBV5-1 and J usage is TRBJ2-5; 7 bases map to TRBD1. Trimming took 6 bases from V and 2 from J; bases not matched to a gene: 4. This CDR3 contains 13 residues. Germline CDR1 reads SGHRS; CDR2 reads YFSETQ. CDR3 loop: CASTRDRQETQYF. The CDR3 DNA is TGCGCCAGCACCCGGGACAGACAAGAGACCCAGTACTTC.

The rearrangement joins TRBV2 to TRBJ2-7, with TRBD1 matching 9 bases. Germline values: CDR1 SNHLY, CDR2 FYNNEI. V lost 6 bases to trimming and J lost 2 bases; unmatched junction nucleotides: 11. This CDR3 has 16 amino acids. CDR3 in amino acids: CASSFKTGTGTYEQYF. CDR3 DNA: TGTGCCAGCAGCTTTAAAACCGGGACAGGGACCTACGAGCAGTACTTC.